Listed here are 9 T cell receptor beta chains from one sample, sequenced in a study of OX40 agonist ivuxolimab in advanced cancers. Sequencing used immunoSEQ multiplex PCR; TCRdb keeps in-frame clones, though not all of them. The sample has 55,000 to 75,000 clones; 80% to 85% are singletons. Specimen: CD4+ or CD8+ T cells sorted from blood, collected in a trial of the OX40 agonist ivuxolimab. Receptor source: an adult with an advanced solid tumor such as melanoma, head and neck, liver or kidney cancer.

The rearrangement joins TRBV7-2 to TRBJ2-1; D gene unclear. The CDR3 runs to 12 residues. Germline V gene data show CDR1 as SGHTA and CDR2 as FQGNSA. V lost 4 bases to trimming and J lost 12 bases, with 13 bases between them. The CDR3 DNA follows: TGTGCCAGCAGCTCGCCCGGCCTTCCGCAGTTCTTC. Its translation is CASSSPGLPQFF.

This clone was observed once. The genes are TRBV30 and TRBJ2-7; D call uncertain. This CDR3 spans 14 amino acids. V was trimmed by 8 bases and J by 6 bases, leaving 23 bases between them. The germline gives CDR1 GTSNPN, CDR2 SVGIG (reference sequence). CDR3 nucleotide sequence: TGTGCCAGCTTTACGCCGGGCGCCAAGGGCGAGCAGTACTTC. Translation gives CASFTPGAKGEQYF.

The chain has TRBV29-1 and TRBJ2-3, with D unclear. CDR1 and CDR2 (germline): SQVTM, ANQGSEA. V was clipped by 3 bases and J by 5 bases, with 12 bases between them. The CDR3 totals 13 residues. The CDR3 protein is CSVDQQRGDTQYF. CDR3 DNA: TGCAGCGTTGACCAGCAGAGAGGAGATACGCAGTATTTT.

This clone was recorded once. The gene calls are TRBV28 and TRBJ2-3; 9 bases are shared with TRBD1. Unmatched junction bases numbered 9, after V lost 5 bases and J lost 6 bases. Germline values: CDR1 MDHEN, CDR2 SYDVKM. This CDR3 has 15 residues. DNA for the CDR3: TGTGCCAGCAGTGATGGGACAGGGTTCTTGGATACGCAGTATTTT. Its protein is CASSDGTGFLDTQYF.

The chain carries TRBV2 and TRBJ2-5; D not certain. V was shortened by 3 bases and J by 4 bases, with 3 bases between the two germline ends. This CDR3 comprises 11 residues. Germline loops: CDR1 SNHLY, CDR2 FYNNEI. CDR3 bases: TGTGCCAGCAGTGAGTCAGAGACCCAGTACTTC. Protein: CASSESETQYF.

This clone is medium-sized in the sample. The V and J genes are TRBV4-2 and TRBJ1-2; no reliable D call. Trimming took 3 bases from V and 5 from J, leaving 13 bases between them. CDR1 is LGHNA and CDR2 is YNFKEQ in the germline V gene. The CDR3 consists of 14 residues. DNA for the CDR3: TGTGCCAGCAGCCAGATAGACGAGGGTTATGGCTACACCTTC. Translation gives CASSQIDEGYGYTF.

This clone was observed a handful of times. The rearrangement joins TRBV7-8 to TRBJ1-1; no definite D call. The CDR3 consists of 13 residues. Germline V gene sequence: CDR1 SGHVS, CDR2 FQNEAQ. Trimming pared 2 bases from V and 3 bases from J, leaving 7 bases between. CDR3 DNA: TGTGCCAGCAGCTTATCAGATGACACTGAAGCTTTCTTT. This gives the protein CASSLSDDTEAFF.

V and J are TRBV6-1 and TRBJ2-2; the match to TRBD2 covers 12 bases. The CDR3 spans 15 residues. The germline V gene encodes CDR1 MNHNS and CDR2 SASEGT. The V segment lost 2 bases and the J segment 8 bases; nucleotides outside the gene matches: 3. CDR3 sequence reads: CASSELAGGPGELFF. The CDR3 DNA follows: TGTGCCAGCAGTGAACTAGCGGGGGGGCCTGGGGAGCTGTTTTTT.

The CDR3 protein is CASSYSTGDEQYF. In DNA form, the CDR3 reads TGTGCCAGCAGTTACTCTACCGGGGACGAGCAGTACTTC. The V call is TRBV6-5, the J call TRBJ2-7; possibly TRBD2 for D (5 bases). The germline gives CDR1 MNHEY, CDR2 SVGAGI. Trimming took off 0 bases at V and 5 bases at J, with 8 bases between the two ends. This CDR3 has 13 amino acids.